This T cell receptor beta chain was sequenced during a study of blood T cells in healthy people across ages. A remark on this clonotype: As yet, its antigen is unknown.

The V end lost 1 base, the J end lost 6 bases, and 16 bases lay between the germline ends. This CDR3 comprises 15 residues. The germline CDR1 and CDR2 sequences are DFQATT and SNEGSKA (reference sequence). Study-level points and caveats: When one million T cells were used, diversity estimates were thought to be underestimates.

Through a sample-barcoded 5' primer and a J-beta primer mix, a second PCR was run for roughly 7 to 12 cycles. No fewer than 3 million CDR3-containing paired-end reads came from each sample. TCRdb re-analysed the 5' RACE reads in MiXCR, keeping a single row per CDR3 protein. The sample holds about 930,000 distinct CDR3 sequences, roughly 28% seen once. These same data were also listed under a study on T cells of mothers and their children.

V is TRBV20-1 and J is TRBJ2-1; no firm D call. This receptor was identified in a woman in her 40s in good health. The sequencing input was blood. The CDR3 reads CSARVGSSTLNEQFF. The DNA for the CDR3 is TGCAGTGCTAGAGTGGGCAGTTCTACACTCAATGAGCAGTTCTTC.